This TCR beta chain emerged from a study of response to subunit inactivated influenza vaccine. This clonotype was seen more than once but under ten times. Each CDR3 protein is one row after TCRdb ran MiXCR on the RT-PCR reads. Among hundreds of thousands of distinct CDR3 sequences listed, about 11% were seen once. These data were likewise used in another study, on T cells expressing NK-cell markers. From that study: 5'RACE template switching built TCR beta cDNA with unique molecular identifiers. Researchers got TCR beta repertoires out of sorted CD3+CD56+NKG2C+, CD3+CD56+NKG2C- and CD3+CD56-NKG2C+ T cells. Sequenced donors, eight in total, included seven who were HCMV-seropositive and one who was seronegative. Clarity on HCMV specificity was lacking for the expanded NKG2C+ T cell clones.

This clonotype was sampled from a man aged 45-65 years who received an inactivated influenza vaccine. The material sequenced was PBMCs from blood, taken on the day of vaccination.

The CDR3 region has the DNA TGCAGTGCTAGAGTTTCGGGGGGGAAAAACATTCAGTACTTC. Protein product: CSARVSGGKNIQYF. This chain connects TRBV20-1 to TRBJ2-4, with 8 bases lining up with TRBD2. Unmatched junction bases numbered 3, after V lost 1 base and J lost 4 bases. Germline CDR1 DFQATT, CDR2 SNEGSKA (reference sequence). The CDR3 has 14 residues.